This is a list of T cell receptor beta chains from one sample in a study of T cells in localized non-small cell lung cancer. Generated by immunoSEQ multiplex PCR, the TCRdb table keeps only in-frame clones and is missing some. Of roughly 30,000 clones listed, 65% to 85% are singletons. The sample consisted of peripheral blood mononuclear cells, taken before any cancer treatment. The receptors stem from a man aged 40 to 75 with stage III lung adenocarcinoma. The CDR3 runs from the conserved cysteine through the conserved F or W. D genes are given only for firm matches. Where a row states a size, it is once, few, many or the class of an expanded clone; other rows omit it.

v_call,d_call,clone_size,j_call,cdr3_aa,cdr3_nt
TRBV6-5,.,.,TRBJ1-3,CASRRDNTAGNTIYF,TGTGCCAGCCGCAGGGACAACACAGCTGGAAACACCATATATTTT
TRBV6-1,TRBD1,.,TRBJ1-4,CASSARGQGNHEKLFF,TGTGCCAGCAGTGCCCGGGGACAGGGTAACCATGAAAAACTGTTTTTT
TRBV20-1,.,.,TRBJ2-1,CSASSNEQFF,TGCAGTGCTAGTTCCAATGAGCAGTTCTTC
TRBV5-1,.,.,TRBJ1-1,CASSGQKPNTEAFF,TGCGCCAGCAGCGGCCAGAAACCGAACACTGAAGCTTTCTTT
TRBV6-5,.,.,TRBJ1-2,CASSSGHRANYGYTF,TGTGCCAGCAGTTCCGGACACAGAGCTAACTATGGCTACACCTTC
TRBV5-4,.,.,TRBJ2-1,CASSLVARGENEQFF,TGTGCCAGCAGCTTGGTTGCGAGAGGAGAGAATGAGCAGTTCTTC
TRBV7-8,.,.,TRBJ2-3,CASSLFQRSTDTQYF,TGTGCCAGCAGCTTATTCCAGAGGTCCACAGATACGCAGTATTTT
TRBV6-6,TRBD2,once,TRBJ2-3,CASSYSTSGADTQYF,TGTGCCAGCAGTTACTCTACTAGCGGAGCAGATACGCAGTATTTT
TRBV28,.,once,TRBJ2-6,CASSLYPDGLSGANVLTF,TGTGCCAGCAGTTTATATCCCGACGGGTTATCTGGGGCCAACGTCCTGACTTTC
TRBV7-9,.,.,TRBJ1-2,CASSSRGVSYGYTF,TGTGCCAGCAGCTCAAGGGGGGTCTCCTATGGCTACACCTTC
TRBV28,.,.,TRBJ2-1,CASILGRGINEQFF,TGTGCCAGCATCCTCGGACGGGGGATCAATGAGCAGTTCTTC
TRBV11-2,TRBD2,.,TRBJ2-1,CASSSPPGGKFF,TGTGCCAGCAGCTCACCACCGGGGGGTAAGTTCTTC
TRBV6-5,.,.,TRBJ2-2,CACRGAGTGELFF,TGTGCCTGTAGGGGCGCGGGCACCGGGGAGCTGTTTTTT
TRBV2,TRBD1,.,TRBJ2-7,CASRGTVRSSYEQYF,TGTGCCAGCAGGGGGACAGTTAGGAGCTCCTACGAGCAGTACTTC
TRBV30,.,.,TRBJ1-4,CAWSPGTLGEKLFF,TGTGCCTGGTCTCCCGGGACCTTAGGGGAAAAACTGTTTTTT
TRBV25-1,.,.,TRBJ2-1,CASSDQSGRSSYNEQFF,TGTGCCAGCAGTGACCAATCGGGACGCAGCTCCTACAATGAGCAGTTCTTC
TRBV5-1,.,.,TRBJ1-3,CASSLGASGNTIYF,TGCGCCAGCAGCTTGGGCGCCTCTGGAAACACCATATATTTT
TRBV6-5,.,.,TRBJ1-4,CASSYSGQGEKLFF,TGTGCCAGCAGTTACTCGGGACAAGGCGAAAAACTGTTTTTT
TRBV5-1,TRBD2,.,TRBJ2-7,CASSSDGRDYEQYF,TGCGCCAGCAGCTCTGACGGGAGGGACTACGAGCAGTACTTC
TRBV29-1,TRBD1,once,TRBJ1-3,CSVLTGATGNTIYF,TGCAGCGTTTTAACAGGGGCGACCGGAAACACCATATATTTT
TRBV5-1,.,.,TRBJ2-3,CASSRGGEGVADTQYF,TGCGCCAGCAGCCGGGGCGGAGAGGGGGTTGCAGATACGCAGTATTTT
TRBV28,.,.,TRBJ1-6,CASTRDSPLHF,TGTGCCAGCACCAGAGATTCACCCCTCCACTTT
TRBV5-4,TRBD1,.,TRBJ2-1,CASSGRTGRGYNEQFF,TGTGCCAGCAGCGGGAGGACAGGGCGAGGCTACAATGAGCAGTTCTTC
TRBV5-1,TRBD1,.,TRBJ2-6,CASSLGDRVSGANVLTF,TGCGCCAGCAGCTTAGGGGACAGAGTCTCTGGGGCCAACGTCCTGACTTTC
TRBV6-1,.,once,TRBJ2-7,CASSAAGRYEQYF,TGTGCCAGCAGTGCAGCGGGCCGGTACGAGCAGTACTTC
TRBV19,TRBD2,.,TRBJ2-5,CASSITSGTPSAETQYF,TGTGCCAGTAGTATAACTAGCGGGACCCCATCCGCCGAGACCCAGTACTTC
TRBV28,TRBD2,.,TRBJ2-3,CASSSDLLSAGRRYF,TGTGCCAGCAGTTCCGACCTACTATCAGCGGGAAGGAGATATTTT
TRBV6-6,TRBD2,.,TRBJ2-6,CASSPGGIGANVLTF,TGTGCCAGCAGTCCGGGGGGGATCGGGGCCAACGTCCTGACTTTC
TRBV9,.,.,TRBJ2-2,CASSVPNTGELFF,TGTGCCAGCAGCGTCCCGAACACCGGGGAGCTGTTTTTT
TRBV23-1,.,.,TRBJ2-7,CASSQSEESDYEQYF,TGCGCCAGCAGTCAATCTGAGGAATCTGACTACGAGCAGTACTTC
TRBV9,.,few,TRBJ1-2,CASSVVGGGYTF,TGTGCCAGCAGCGTAGTTGGGGGAGGCTACACCTTC
TRBV5-5,.,.,TRBJ2-7,CASSLGGVVVAEQYF,TGTGCCAGCAGCTTAGGGGGTGTGGTCGTAGCCGAGCAGTACTTC
TRBV19,.,few,TRBJ2-4,CASSEGRVKNIQYF,TGTGCCAGTAGTGAAGGCAGGGTCAAAAACATTCAGTACTTC
TRBV13,.,.,TRBJ1-2,CASSLVGISPNYGYTF,TGTGCCAGCAGCTTAGTGGGCATCTCACCCAACTATGGCTACACCTTC
TRBV19,.,few,TRBJ1-5,CASSIGPSNQPQHF,TGTGCCAGTAGTATAGGACCGAGCAATCAGCCCCAGCATTTT
TRBV15,.,.,TRBJ1-5,CATSRGGSGQPQHF,TGTGCCACCAGCAGGGGGGGGTCTGGTCAGCCCCAGCATTTT
TRBV19,TRBD2,.,TRBJ2-7,CASSQIAGVIYEQYF,TGTGCCAGTAGTCAAATAGCGGGAGTGATATACGAGCAGTACTTC
TRBV6-5,.,.,TRBJ2-5,CASSYSNTRETQYF,TGTGCCAGCAGTTACTCGAACACTAGAGAGACCCAGTACTTC
TRBV30,.,.,TRBJ1-3,CAWSRKTAGGNTIYF,TGTGCCTGGAGTAGGAAGACGGCGGGCGGAAACACCATATATTTT
TRBV20-1,.,.,TRBJ1-4,CSAGPDEKLFF,TGCAGTGCTGGACCGGATGAAAAACTGTTTTTT
TRBV5-1,TRBD2,.,TRBJ2-1,CASSSAGSSGRGYNEQFF,TGCGCCAGCAGCTCGGCCGGGAGTAGCGGGAGAGGCTACAATGAGCAGTTCTTC
TRBV7-2,.,.,TRBJ2-5,CASGQGPRETQYF,TGTGCCAGCGGCCAGGGTCCCAGGGAGACCCAGTACTTC
TRBV5-4,.,few,TRBJ1-3,CASSLRGGENTIYF,TGTGCCAGCAGCTTGCGGGGAGGTGAAAACACCATATATTTT
TRBV4-2,.,.,TRBJ2-2,CASSQIPSGDLGNTGELFF,TGTGCCAGCAGCCAAATTCCGTCCGGGGACTTGGGCAACACCGGGGAGCTGTTTTTT
TRBV6-1,.,.,TRBJ2-2,CASSVLSSTGELFF,TGTGCCAGCAGTGTCCTAAGCAGCACCGGGGAGCTGTTTTTT
TRBV6-6,TRBD1,.,TRBJ1-2,CASSYPGEGAGYTF,TGTGCCAGCAGTTACCCTGGGGAGGGGGCTGGCTACACCTTC